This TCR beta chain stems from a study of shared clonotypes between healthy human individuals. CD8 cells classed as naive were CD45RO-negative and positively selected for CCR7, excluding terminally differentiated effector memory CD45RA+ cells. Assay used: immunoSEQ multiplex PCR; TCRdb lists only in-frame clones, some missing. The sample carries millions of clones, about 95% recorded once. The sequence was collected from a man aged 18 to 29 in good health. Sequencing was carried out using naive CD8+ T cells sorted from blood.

The CDR3 DNA reads as TGCGCCAGCAGCTACGGGCGTCCCCTCGTTTATGGCTACACCTTC. Residues: CASSYGRPLVYGYTF. V gene TRBV4-1 combines with J gene TRBJ1-2; D is unresolved. This CDR3 is 15 amino acids long. The V end lost 5 bases, the J end lost 5 bases, and 18 bases lay between the germline ends. Germline CDR1 and CDR2: MGHRA and YSYEKL.